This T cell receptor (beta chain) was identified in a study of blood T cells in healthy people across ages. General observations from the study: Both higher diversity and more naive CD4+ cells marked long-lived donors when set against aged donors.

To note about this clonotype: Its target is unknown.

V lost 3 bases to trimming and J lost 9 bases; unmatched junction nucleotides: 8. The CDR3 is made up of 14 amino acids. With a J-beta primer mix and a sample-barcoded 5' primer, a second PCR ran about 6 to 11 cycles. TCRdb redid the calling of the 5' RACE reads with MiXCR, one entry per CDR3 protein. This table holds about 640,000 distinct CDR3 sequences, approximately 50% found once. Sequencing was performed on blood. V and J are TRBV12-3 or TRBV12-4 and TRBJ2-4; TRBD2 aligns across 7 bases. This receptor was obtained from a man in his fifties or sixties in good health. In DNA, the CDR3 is TGTGCCAGCAGTTTTTGGGACGGGGAGGGCATTCAGTACTTC. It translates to CASSFWDGEGIQYF.